A selection of T cell receptor beta chains follows, all from one sample in a study of T cell responses to AZD1222 COVID-19 vaccine. Only in-frame clones appear in the TCRdb table, and some are missing; sequencing was by immunoSEQ multiplex PCR. This table has about 140,000 clones, about nine tenths appearing once. The sample was peripheral blood, taken on day 0 of AZD1222 vaccination. The receptor set was obtained from an adult in good health. The CDR3 runs from the conserved cysteine through the conserved F or W. Fields, in order: V gene, D gene, J gene, clone size, CDR3 DNA, CDR3 protein. D genes are given only for firm matches. Only some rows state a clone size, as once, few, many or a class for expanded clones.

TRBV11-3	TRBD2	TRBJ2-3	NA	TGTGCCAGCAGACTAGCGGAGATCACAGATACGCAGTATTTT	CASRLAEITDTQYF
TRBV6-2/TRBV6-3	TRBD2	TRBJ2-3	once	TGTGCCAGCAGTTACTCGAGCGGGGGCACAGATACGCAGTATTTT	CASSYSSGGTDTQYF
TRBV27	TRBD2	TRBJ2-3	few	TGTGCCAGCAGTTTAGGCCCCGGGACTAGCGAGGCTGATACGCAGTATTTT	CASSLGPGTSEADTQYF
TRBV6-5	TRBD1	TRBJ2-7	NA	TGTGCCAGCTGCATACAGGGGTCCTACGAGCAGTACTTC	CASCIQGSYEQYF
TRBV7-2	TRBD1	TRBJ2-4	NA	TGTGCCAGCAGCTTAGGCGACAGGGGGTGCTACTTC	CASSLGDRGCYF
TRBV18	TRBD1	TRBJ1-2	NA	TGTGCCAGCTCATTACAGGGGGCGCGGCAGGATGGCTACACCTTC	CASSLQGARQDGYTF
TRBV7-2	TRBD1	TRBJ1-2	NA	TGTGCCAGCAGCCCGGGACAGGTCACGGCCTATGGCTACACCTTC	CASSPGQVTAYGYTF
TRBV20-1	NA	TRBJ1-1	NA	TGCAGTGCTAACGAGAACACTGAAGCTTTCTTT	CSANENTEAFF
TRBV7-2	NA	TRBJ1-1	NA	TGTGCCAGTAACCAGGGGACCCCTGAAGCTTTCTTT	CASNQGTPEAFF
TRBV5-1	TRBD2	TRBJ2-1	NA	TGCGCCAGCAGCCCCCGTAGCGGGGCCCAGGGGCAGTTCTTC	CASSPRSGAQGQFF
TRBV11-2	NA	TRBJ2-2	NA	TGTGCCAGCAGCTCCACAATAAACACCGGGGAGCTGTTTTTT	CASSSTINTGELFF
TRBV7-9	NA	TRBJ1-3	NA	TGTGCCAGCAGCTTACTCAGGGGTGGAAACACCATATATTTT	CASSLLRGGNTIYF
TRBV28	TRBD2	TRBJ2-6	once	TGTGCCAGCAGTCGCGGGGGGAGTGGGGCCAACGTCCTGACTTTC	CASSRGGSGANVLTF
TRBV7-8	NA	TRBJ1-6	few	TGTGCCAGCCGGGGCGGCTCTGTCAGTTCACCCCTCCACTTT	CASRGGSVSSPLHF
TRBV7-6	TRBD2	TRBJ2-1	NA	TGTGCCAGCAGCTCCAAGCTGACTAGCGCCTACAATGAGCAGTTCTTC	CASSSKLTSAYNEQFF
TRBV4-1	NA	TRBJ2-6	NA	TGCGCCAGCAGGGTCGGGGATTCCTCAAGGGGAACTGGGGCCAACGTCCTGACTTTC	CASRVGDSSRGTGANVLTF
TRBV11-2	NA	TRBJ2-3	NA	TGTGCCAGCAGCTTAGATCGTGACGGGGCCATACCTTTT	CASSLDRDGAIPF
TRBV7-2	NA	TRBJ1-2	NA	TGTGCCAGCAGCCCGGGCCCAATTAACTATGGCTACACCTTC	CASSPGPINYGYTF
TRBV2	TRBD2	TRBJ2-1	NA	TGTGCCAGCAGGGGGGAGCGGGAGGGCTCCTACAATGAGCAGTTCTTC	CASRGEREGSYNEQFF
TRBV2	NA	TRBJ1-6	NA	TGTGCCAGCAGTGGGTCAAATTCACCCCTCCACTTT	CASSGSNSPLHF
TRBV5-1	TRBD1	TRBJ1-2	NA	TGCGCCAGCAGCCTAACCCTGACAGGGGACTATGGCTACACCTTC	CASSLTLTGDYGYTF
TRBV2	NA	TRBJ2-3	NA	TGTGCCAGCAGTGTACAACACACGGGCCTCCTAGGCGCAGATACGCAGTATTTT	CASSVQHTGLLGADTQYF
TRBV9	NA	TRBJ1-5	NA	TGTGCCAGCAGCGTAGGGGCAGGGAATCAGCCCCAGCATTTT	CASSVGAGNQPQHF
TRBV5-5	NA	TRBJ1-1	NA	TGTGCCAGCAGCGTCATGGACCTCAACACTGAAGCTTTCTTT	CASSVMDLNTEAFF
TRBV19	NA	TRBJ2-2	NA	TGTGCCAGTAGAGTAAGTCCTAACACCGGGGAGCTGTTTTTT	CASRVSPNTGELFF
TRBV15	NA	TRBJ1-2	NA	TGTGCCACCAGCAGAGCACGGGACACATCCTATGGCTACACCTTC	CATSRARDTSYGYTF
TRBV7-9	NA	TRBJ1-5	NA	TGTGCCAGCAGCCGAGGGCTAGAGAATCAGCCCCAGCATTTT	CASSRGLENQPQHF
TRBV3-1/TRBV3-2	TRBD2	TRBJ2-1	NA	TGTGCCAGCAGCCGAAGTAGCGGGATATACAATGAGCAGTTCTTC	CASSRSSGIYNEQFF
TRBV6-5	NA	TRBJ1-2	NA	TGTGCCAGCAGCTTCGAAGGGGACTATGGCTACACCTTC	CASSFEGDYGYTF
TRBV5-4	NA	TRBJ2-6	NA	TGTGCCAGCAGCTCGGGTGGGGGAACTGGGGCCAACGTCCTGACTTTC	CASSSGGGTGANVLTF
TRBV4-3	TRBD2	TRBJ2-1	NA	TGCGCCAGCAGCCAAGACGCTAGCGGGAGAGGGAATGAGCAGTTCTTC	CASSQDASGRGNEQFF
TRBV19	NA	TRBJ1-5	NA	TGTGCCAGTAGTCTCGAGCCGGGAGCTAAGCAGCATTTT	CASSLEPGAKQHF
TRBV5-1	TRBD1	TRBJ1-2	NA	TGCGCCAGCTCCAGGGGGGGCGCGGTGAATAACTATGGCTACACCTTC	CASSRGGAVNNYGYTF
TRBV20-1	TRBD2	TRBJ2-1	NA	TGCAGTGCCGCCGGACTAGCGGGGCAGTTCTTC	CSAAGLAGQFF
TRBV2	TRBD2	TRBJ2-1	NA	TGTGCCAGCGGTAGCGGGGGCCCTAGCTCCTACAATGAGCAGTTCTTC	CASGSGGPSSYNEQFF
TRBV21-1	NA	TRBJ2-7	NA	TGTGCCAGCAGCAGGGGACTAGCGGGAGGGGCCAACGAGCAGTACTTC	CASSRGLAGGANEQYF
TRBV7-9	NA	TRBJ1-3	NA	TGTGCCAGCAGCTCACCGACAGCGTTCTCTGGAAACACCATATATTTT	CASSSPTAFSGNTIYF
TRBV7-9	NA	TRBJ2-1	NA	TGTGCCAGCAGCTTAGATCCCCAATACAATGAGCAGTTCTTC	CASSLDPQYNEQFF
TRBV5-1	NA	TRBJ1-1	NA	TGCGCCAGCAGTCTCGTTCGCCACACTGAAGCTTTCTTT	CASSLVRHTEAFF
TRBV28	NA	TRBJ1-2	NA	TGTGCCAGCAGAACCTCCAACTATGGCTACACCTTC	CASRTSNYGYTF
TRBV19	NA	TRBJ2-7	once	TGTGCCAGTAGTATCGGGGAGAGCTCCTACGAGCAGTACTTC	CASSIGESSYEQYF
TRBV7-8	NA	TRBJ1-6	NA	TGTGCCAGCACCAAACGGGGGGCTGTGGGATCACCCCTCTACTTT	CASTKRGAVGSPLYF
TRBV11-2	TRBD2	TRBJ2-3	NA	TGTGCCAGCAGCTTCCAGCGGGGGGTATCCGCAGATACGCAGTATTTT	CASSFQRGVSADTQYF
TRBV5-4	NA	TRBJ1-4	NA	TGTGCCAGCACGTCAAGGGCCGGCGAAAAACTGTTTTTT	CASTSRAGEKLFF
TRBV5-1	NA	TRBJ1-1	once	TGCGCCAGCCGTTCGGATCTTAACACTGAAGCTTTCTTT	CASRSDLNTEAFF
TRBV3-1/TRBV3-2	NA	TRBJ1-3	NA	TGTGCCAGCAGCCAAGTAGGAGGGGCGGGAGGAAACACCATATATTTT	CASSQVGGAGGNTIYF
TRBV9	TRBD1	TRBJ1-1	NA	TGTGCCAGCAGCGTAGGGGACAGGGGGGTATCTGAAGCTTTCTTT	CASSVGDRGVSEAFF
TRBV7-9	TRBD1	TRBJ1-6	NA	TGTGCCAGCAGCTTAACCGGGACAGTCAATTCACCCCTCCACTTT	CASSLTGTVNSPLHF
TRBV3-1/TRBV3-2	NA	TRBJ2-7	NA	TGTGCCAGCAGCCAAGTGGCTCGCACCTACGAGCAGTACTTC	CASSQVARTYEQYF
TRBV10-2	NA	TRBJ1-1	NA	TGCGCCAGCACCTTAAGATCCGGGATGAACACTGAAGCTTTCTTT	CASTLRSGMNTEAFF
TRBV19	TRBD1	TRBJ1-4	once	TGTGCCAGTAGCCAGCCACAGGGGGCCGGTGAAAAACTGTTTTTT	CASSQPQGAGEKLFF
TRBV19	NA	TRBJ2-5	NA	TGTGCCAGTAGTGCGGGGTCCTTAGGGGCACATCAAGAGACCCAGTACTTC	CASSAGSLGAHQETQYF
TRBV19	NA	TRBJ2-1	NA	TGTGCCAGTACCCCGGAGGGCCGGAATGAGCAGTTCTTC	CASTPEGRNEQFF
TRBV4-2	NA	TRBJ1-2	once	TGTGCCAGCAGCCAACCCCGACAGGAGGGTAACTATGGCTACACCTTC	CASSQPRQEGNYGYTF
TRBV15	NA	TRBJ1-5	NA	TGTGCCACCAGCTTGCAGTTTGGGTTTGATAGCAATCAGCCCCAGCATTTT	CATSLQFGFDSNQPQHF
TRBV7-2	TRBD2	TRBJ2-5	NA	TGTGCCAGCAGCTTAGGGAGGGGCGGGAGACAGGAGACCCAGTACTTC	CASSLGRGGRQETQYF